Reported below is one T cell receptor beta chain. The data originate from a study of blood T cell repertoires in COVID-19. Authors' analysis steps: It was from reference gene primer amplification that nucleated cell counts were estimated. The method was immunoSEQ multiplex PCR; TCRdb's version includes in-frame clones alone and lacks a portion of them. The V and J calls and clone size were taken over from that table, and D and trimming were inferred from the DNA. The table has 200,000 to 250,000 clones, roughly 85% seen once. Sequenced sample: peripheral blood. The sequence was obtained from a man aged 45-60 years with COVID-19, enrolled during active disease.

The chain's CDR3 is CASRWGVLKAASTDTQYF. The CDR3, as DNA: TGTGCCAGCAGATGGGGAGTATTAAAGGCCGCTAGCACAGATACGCAGTATTTT. This chain uses TRBV7-2 with TRBJ2-3, with D tentatively TRBD2 (5 bases). Between the trimmed V and J ends, which lost 6 bases and 0 bases, there was a span of 22 bases. In germline, CDR1 is SGHTA, CDR2 FQGNSA. The CDR3 totals 18 residues.